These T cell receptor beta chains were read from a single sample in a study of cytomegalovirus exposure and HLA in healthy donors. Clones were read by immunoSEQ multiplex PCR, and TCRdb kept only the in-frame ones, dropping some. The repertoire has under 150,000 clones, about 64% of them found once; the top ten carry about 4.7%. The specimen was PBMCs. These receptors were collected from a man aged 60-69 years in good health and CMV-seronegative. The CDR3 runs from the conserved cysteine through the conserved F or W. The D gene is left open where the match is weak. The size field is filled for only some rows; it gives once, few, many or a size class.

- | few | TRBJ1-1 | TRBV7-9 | TGTGCCAGCAGCTTAGACGGGGAAGGCTCCGAGACTGAAGCTTTCTTT | CASSLDGEGSETEAFF
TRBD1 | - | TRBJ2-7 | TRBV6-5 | TGTGCCAGCAGTAGGACAGGGGGCTTCTACGAGCAGTACTTC | CASSRTGGFYEQYF
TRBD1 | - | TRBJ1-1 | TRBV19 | TGTGGGGTCAGGGGGCTCGGCACTGAAGCTTTCTTT | CGVRGLGTEAFF
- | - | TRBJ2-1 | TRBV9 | TGTGCCAGCAGCGTAGCTTCCGGAGGGCTCGGTTCCTACAATGAGCAGTTCTTC | CASSVASGGLGSYNEQFF
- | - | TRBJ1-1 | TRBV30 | TGTGCCTGGAATAAGGGAGGGAACACTGAAGCTTTCTTT | CAWNKGGNTEAFF
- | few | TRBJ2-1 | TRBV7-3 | TGTGCCAGCAGCTTAGACAGGGAGGCCTACAATGAGCAGTTCTTC | CASSLDREAYNEQFF
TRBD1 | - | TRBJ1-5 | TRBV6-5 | TGTGCCAGCAGTAGGGGACAGGGGAATCAGCCCCAGCATTTT | CASSRGQGNQPQHF
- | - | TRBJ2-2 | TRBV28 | TGTGCCAGCAACACCTTGGTATGGGGGCGAATCACCGGGGAGCTGTTTTTT | CASNTLVWGRITGELFF
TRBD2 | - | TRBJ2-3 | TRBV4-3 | TGCGCCAGCAGCCAGAGGACTAGCGGGAGTGGAGATACGCAGTATTTT | CASSQRTSGSGDTQYF
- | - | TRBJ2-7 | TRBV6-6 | TGTGCCAGCATCAACCCGGGACACCGGTCCGAGCAGTACTTC | CASINPGHRSEQYF
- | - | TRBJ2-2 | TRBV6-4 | TGTGCCAGCAGTGCGATGGCGGGGTTTGCTACCGGGGAGCTGTTTTTT | CASSAMAGFATGELFF
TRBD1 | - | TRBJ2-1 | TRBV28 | TGTGCCAGCAGTTGGGACAGGGACAATTACAATGAGCAGTTCTTC | CASSWDRDNYNEQFF
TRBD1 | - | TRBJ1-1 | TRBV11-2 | TGTGCCAGCAGCTTAGGGGACAGGGGATCTGAAGCTTTCTTT | CASSLGDRGSEAFF
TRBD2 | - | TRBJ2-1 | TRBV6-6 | TGTGCCAGCAGTTACTCGGCTAGCGGTAATGAGCAGTTCTTC | CASSYSASGNEQFF
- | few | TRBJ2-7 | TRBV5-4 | TGTGCCAGCAGCCAGCTAACCGGGACTGCCTACGAGCAGTACTTC | CASSQLTGTAYEQYF
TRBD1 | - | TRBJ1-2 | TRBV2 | TGTGCCAGTCGGGACAGGGATGGCTACACCTTC | CASRDRDGYTF
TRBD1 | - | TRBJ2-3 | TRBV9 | TGTGCCAGCAGCGTAGGGACAGGGGGCCGCCCGCGACCCTCCGTTTCCAGCACAGATACGCAGTATTTT | CASSVGTGGRPRPSVSSTDTQYF
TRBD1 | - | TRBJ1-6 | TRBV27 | TGTGCCAGCAGTTTGCGTCGGACAGGGACTATGGCCCTCCACTTT | CASSLRRTGTMALHF
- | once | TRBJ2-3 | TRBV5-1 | TGCGCCAGCAGCTTCTCAACCCAGGGCACAGATACGCAGTATTTT | CASSFSTQGTDTQYF
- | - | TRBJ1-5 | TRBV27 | TGTGCCAGCTCCCCTTCCAGGCTCACCAATCAGCCCCAGCATTTT | CASSPSRLTNQPQHF
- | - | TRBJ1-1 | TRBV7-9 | TGTTCCAGCAGCTACGGGAACACTGAAGCTTTCTTT | CSSSYGNTEAFF
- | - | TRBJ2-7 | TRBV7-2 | TGTGCCAGCAGCTTACAATCCGGGGGTAGCTCCTACGAGCAGTACTTC | CASSLQSGGSSYEQYF
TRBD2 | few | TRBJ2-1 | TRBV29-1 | TGCAGCGTTGTGGTAGCGGGGAACAATGAGCAGTTCTTC | CSVVVAGNNEQFF
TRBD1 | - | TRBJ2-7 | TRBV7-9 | TGTGCCAGCAGCTCCTATAGTTTAGTCGGACAGGGACCGTACGAGCAGTACTTC | CASSSYSLVGQGPYEQYF
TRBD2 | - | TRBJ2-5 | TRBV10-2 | TGCGCCAGCAGTGGCCTAGCGGAGGAGACCCAGTACTTC | CASSGLAEETQYF
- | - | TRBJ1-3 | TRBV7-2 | TGTGCCAGCAGCCTGTTCGAGGACACCATATATTTT | CASSLFEDTIYF
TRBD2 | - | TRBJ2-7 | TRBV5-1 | TGCGCCAGCAGCTTATTAGCGGGTTCATCCTACGAGCAGTACTTC | CASSLLAGSSYEQYF
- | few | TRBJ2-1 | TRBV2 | TGTGCCAGCATCCCTAGGGAGGTGGTCAATGAGCAGTTCTTC | CASIPREVVNEQFF
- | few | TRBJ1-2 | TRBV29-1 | TGCAGCGTGGGGGGAGAGTACTATGGCTACACCTTC | CSVGGEYYGYTF
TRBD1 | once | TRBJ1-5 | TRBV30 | TGTGCCTGGAGTGTAGGCAGGGGGGATAGCAATCAGCCCCAGCATTTT | CAWSVGRGDSNQPQHF
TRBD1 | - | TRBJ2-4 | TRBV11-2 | TGTGCCAGCAGCTCTCAGGGGGCTTTAGCGGACATTCAGTACTTC | CASSSQGALADIQYF
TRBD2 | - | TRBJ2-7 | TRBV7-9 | TGTGCCAGCAGCCCTTCTAGCGGACGCGGACCCGAGCAGTACTTC | CASSPSSGRGPEQYF
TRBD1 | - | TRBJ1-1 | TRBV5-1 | TGCGCCAGCAGCTTGACAGGGGGCTATACTGAAGCTTTCTTT | CASSLTGGYTEAFF
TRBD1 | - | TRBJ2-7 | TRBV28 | TGTGCCAGCAGTTTAGGGGACAGTCGCTACGAGCAGTACTTC | CASSLGDSRYEQYF
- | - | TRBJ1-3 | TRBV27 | TGTGCCAGCAGTTTATCCAGCCCCAGGTCCTCTGGAAACACCATATATTTT | CASSLSSPRSSGNTIYF
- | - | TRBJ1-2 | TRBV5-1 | TGCGCCAGCAGCTTTGGGTCAGGTGGCTACACCTTC | CASSFGSGGYTF
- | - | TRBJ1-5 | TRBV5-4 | TGTGCCAGCAGCTTGGAAAGGGGGCCCCAGCATTTT | CASSLERGPQHF
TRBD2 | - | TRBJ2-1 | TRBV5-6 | TGTGCCAGCAGCTTGGCTGTGGGGCTAGCGGGTGATAACAATGAGCAGTTCTTC | CASSLAVGLAGDNNEQFF
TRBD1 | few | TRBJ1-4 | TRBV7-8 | TGTGCCAGCAGCCCCCGGACAGGGGTTCGAGAAAAACTGTTTTTT | CASSPRTGVREKLFF
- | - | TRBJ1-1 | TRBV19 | TGTGCCAGTAGTATAAGAGACGTAACTACTTGGGAAGCTTTCTTT | CASSIRDVTTWEAFF
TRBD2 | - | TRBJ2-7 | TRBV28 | TGTGCCAGCAGTTCCCCCTCCGGAGCGGGAGTTACCCACGAGCAGTACTTC | CASSSPSGAGVTHEQYF
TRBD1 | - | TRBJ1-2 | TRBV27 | TGTGCCGTGAGAGGGACAGGGGGTTATGGCTACACCTTC | CAVRGTGGYGYTF